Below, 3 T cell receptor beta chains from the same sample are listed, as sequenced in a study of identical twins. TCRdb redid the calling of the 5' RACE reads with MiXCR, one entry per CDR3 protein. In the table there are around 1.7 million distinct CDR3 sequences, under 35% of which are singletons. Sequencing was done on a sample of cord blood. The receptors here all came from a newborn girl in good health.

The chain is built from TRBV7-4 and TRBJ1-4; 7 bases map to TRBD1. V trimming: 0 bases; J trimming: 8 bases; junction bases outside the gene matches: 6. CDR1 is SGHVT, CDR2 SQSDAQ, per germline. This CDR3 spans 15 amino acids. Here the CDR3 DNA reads TGTGCCAGCAGCTTAGCGGAGGGGGCAGGGGAAAAACTGTTTTTT. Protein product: CASSLAEGAGEKLFF.

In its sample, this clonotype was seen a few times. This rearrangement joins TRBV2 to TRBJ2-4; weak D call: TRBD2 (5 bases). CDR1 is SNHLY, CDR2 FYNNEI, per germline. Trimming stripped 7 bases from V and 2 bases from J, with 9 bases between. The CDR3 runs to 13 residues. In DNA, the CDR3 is TGTGCCAGCAAAGTCGGGACCAAAAACATTCAGTACTTC. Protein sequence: CASKVGTKNIQYF. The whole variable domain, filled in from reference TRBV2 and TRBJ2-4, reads EPEVTQTPSHQVTQMGQEVILRCVPISNHLYFYWYRQILGQKVEFLVSFYNNEISEKSEIFDDQFSVERPDGSNFTLKIRSTKLEDSAMYFCASKVGTKNIQYFGAGTRLSVL.

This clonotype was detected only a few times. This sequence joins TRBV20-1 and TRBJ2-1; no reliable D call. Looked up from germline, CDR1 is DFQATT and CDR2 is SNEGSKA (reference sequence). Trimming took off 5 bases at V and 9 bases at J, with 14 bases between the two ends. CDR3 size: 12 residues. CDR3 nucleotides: TGCAGTGCTGCACACATGGGCGGTGAGCAGTTCTTC. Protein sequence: CSAAHMGGEQFF.